Each of the 13 T cell receptor beta chains below was sequenced from the same sample in a study of blood T cells in healthy people across ages. A second PCR of roughly 7 to 11 cycles used a sample-barcoded 5' primer and a J-beta primer mix. TCRdb ran MiXCR on the 5' RACE reads and lists one entry per CDR3 protein. This repertoire shows some 760,000 distinct CDR3 sequences, more than 20% found once; its top ten account for under 4.5%. The same data also went into a second study, on T cells of mothers and their children.

Sequenced material: blood. The receptors derive from a boy between 10 and 17 years old in good health.

At least ten counts were recorded for this clonotype. The genes are TRBV25-1 and TRBJ2-1; TRBD1 agrees at 9 bases. The CDR3 is 13 amino acids. From germline, CDR1 is MGHDK and CDR2 SYGVNS. As DNA, the CDR3 is TGTGCGACCGGACAGGGGAGGCGGAATGAGCAGTTCTTC. Translated, it gives CATGQGRRNEQFF.

The gene calls are TRBV7-8 and TRBJ2-4, with 7 bases identical to TRBD2. The J segment lost 8 bases and the V segment lost 6 bases, leaving 7 bases of the junction unmatched. CDR1 SGHVS and CDR2 FQNEAQ come from the germline V gene. The CDR3 contains 13 residues. The CDR3 DNA reads as TGTGCCAGCAGATTTCGGAGCGGGGACATTCAGTACTTC. Translated: CASRFRSGDIQYF. The entire variable domain, with the rest obtained from reference TRBV7-8 and TRBJ2-4, is as follows: GAGVSQSPRYKVAKRGQDVALRCDPISGHVSLFWYQQALGQGPEFLTYFQNEAQLDKSGLPSDRFFAERPEGSVSTLKIQRTQQEDSAVYLCASRFRSGDIQYFGAGTRLSVL.

This clonotype was detected only once. The rearrangement uses TRBV29-1 and TRBJ2-3; D not resolved. This CDR3 is built from 13 residues. Trimming pared 4 bases from V and 2 bases from J, leaving 10 bases between. Germline V CDR1 and CDR2: SQVTM, ANQGSEA. The CDR3 reads CSVVNILTDTQYF. CDR3 nucleotides: TGCAGCGTTGTGAACATCCTCACAGATACGCAGTATTTT.

This rearrangement joins TRBV6-1 to TRBJ2-2, with 12 nucleotides matching TRBD2. V shed 6 bases, J shed 2 bases, and the junction held 10 bases outside the gene matches. The CDR3 has 18 amino acids. Germline-derived CDR1 and CDR2 are MNHNS and SASEGT. CDR3 protein: CASRDWTSGNLNTGELFF. In DNA form, the CDR3 reads TGTGCCAGCAGAGATTGGACTAGCGGGAATTTAAACACCGGGGAGCTGTTTTTT.

The gene calls are TRBV28 and TRBJ2-5; 7 bases agree with TRBD1. CDR3 size: 19 residues. The germline V gene encodes CDR1 MDHEN and CDR2 SYDVKM. V shed 3 bases, J shed 5 bases, and the junction held 21 bases outside the gene matches. CDR3 residues: CASSFLVGTASPLGETQYF. In DNA form, the CDR3 reads TGTGCCAGCAGTTTCTTAGTCGGGACAGCTTCCCCCCTTGGGGAGACCCAGTACTTC. Supplemented by reference TRBV28 and TRBJ2-5, the full variable domain reads DVKVTQSSRYLVKRTGEKVFLECVQDMDHENMFWYRQDPGLGLRLIYFSYDVKMKEKGDIPEGYSVSREKKERFSLILESASTNQTSMYLCASSFLVGTASPLGETQYFGPGTRLLVL.

This clonotype was recorded at least ten times. This chain uses TRBV18 with TRBJ2-5, with D possibly being TRBD1 or TRBD2 (5 bases each). The CDR3 loop spans 13 amino acids. Germline lookup yields CDR1 KGHSH and CDR2 LQKENI. The ends were cut back, 6 bases at V and 2 bases at J, with 10 bases in the middle. DNA of the CDR3: TGTGCCAGCTCCCCCGGGACGCAAGAGACCCAGTACTTC. Translated: CASSPGTQETQYF.

About this clonotype: No conserved phenylalanine or tryptophan is present at the end of the CDR3, so a read error is the likely explanation. This chain connects TRBV12-3 or TRBV12-4 to TRBJ2-4; 9 nucleotides match TRBD2. CDR3 length: 15 residues. The trim removed 2 bases at V and 5 bases at J, leaving 4 bases unmatched. CDR3 amino acids: CASSLWGLAENIQYS. The CDR3 bases are TGTGCCAGCAGTTTATGGGGACTAGCAGAAAACATTCAGTACTCC.

The chain couples TRBV7-9 to TRBJ2-5; TRBD2 aligns across 13 bases. Trimming removed 8 bases from V and 5 bases from J; junction bases left unmatched: 8. Looked up from germline, CDR1 is SEHNR and CDR2 is FQNEAQ (reference sequence). The CDR3 contains 15 residues. In DNA form, the CDR3 reads TGTGCCAGCGGCTCAGGACTAGCGGGAGTCGAGACCCAGTACTTC. It codes for CASGSGLAGVETQYF.

This clonotype has just a few counts. This chain links TRBV7-8 with TRBJ2-5; the match to TRBD1 covers 7 bases. Germline CDR1 and CDR2: SGHVS and FQNEAQ. J was trimmed by 3 bases and V by 2 bases; bases with no gene match: 3. This CDR3 comprises 14 residues. The CDR3 DNA follows: TGTGCCAGCAGCTTATGGGACAGCGAAGAGACCCAGTACTTC. This translates into CASSLWDSEETQYF.

This clonotype occurred a few times. The rearrangement links TRBV4-3 to TRBJ2-7; 8 bases match TRBD1. The V gene's germline CDR1 is LGHNA and CDR2 YSLEER. The CDR3 is 17 residues long. J lost 0 bases, V lost 5 bases, and 12 bases had no gene match. The CDR3 DNA is TGCGCCAGCAGCATACAGGTTACAGGGGGATCCTCCTACGAGCAGTACTTC. Encoded protein: CASSIQVTGGSSYEQYF.

This clonotype was detected only a few times. This chain joins TRBV29-1 and TRBJ1-2, with unresolved D. Trimming took off 2 bases at V and 2 bases at J, with 18 bases between the two ends. The germline CDR1 and CDR2 sequences are SQVTM and ANQGSEA. The CDR3 covers 16 residues. The CDR3, as DNA: TGCAGCGTTGAAATGGTAAAAGACTTTTCAAACTATGGCTACACCTTC. Protein: CSVEMVKDFSNYGYTF.

This rearrangement joins TRBV12-3 or TRBV12-4 to TRBJ2-5, with TRBD1 matching over 9 bases. The trim removed 5 bases at V and 5 bases at J, leaving 15 bases unmatched. There are 17 residues in the CDR3. CDR3 region: CASSPALDRGFGETQYF. As DNA, the CDR3 is TGTGCCAGCAGTCCCGCCCTGGACAGGGGATTTGGGGAGACCCAGTACTTC.

The J gene is TRBJ2-6, the V gene TRBV10-3, with D unresolved. V lost 5 bases, J lost 4 bases, and 9 bases lay in between. The CDR3 runs 14 residues. Germline values: CDR1 ENHRY, CDR2 SYGVKD. As DNA, the CDR3 is TGTGCCATCAGTTCCCTTGGGGGGGCCAACGTCCTGACTTTC. Encoded protein: CAISSLGGANVLTF.